This entry lists 5 T cell receptor beta chains sequenced from one sample in a study of technical replicates of blood from a few donors. TCRdb's table, derived via immunoSEQ multiplex PCR, lists solely in-frame clones and lacks some. The table has about 86,000 clones, under 96% seen once. Sequences were obtained from T cells isolated from PBMCs. These receptors came from a human donor in good health.

Here the CDR3 reads CASSFVARGDQPQHF. CDR3 bases: TGTGCCAGCAGTTTTGTCGCGCGGGGGGATCAGCCCCAGCATTTT. This chain uses TRBV28 with TRBJ1-5; D is perhaps TRBD1 (5 bases). Germline-derived CDR1 and CDR2 are MDHEN and SYDVKM. The CDR3 runs 15 residues. With 3 bases removed from V and 5 bases from J, the gap between germline ends came to 14 bases.

The chain carries TRBV7-2 and TRBJ1-5; 8 bases fit TRBD1. Unmatched junction bases numbered 3, after V lost 4 bases and J lost 4 bases. The CDR3 runs to 14 residues. CDR1 is SGHTA, CDR2 FQGNSA, per germline. CDR3: CASSSQGANQPQHF. DNA of the CDR3: TGTGCCAGCAGCTCTCAGGGGGCGAATCAGCCCCAGCATTTT. Looking up the rest from reference TRBV7-2 and TRBJ1-5 gives the full variable domain: GAGVSQSPSNKVTEKGKDVELRCDPISGHTALYWYRQSLGQGLEFLIYFQGNSAPDKSGLPSDRFSAERTGGSVSTLTIQRTQQEDSAVYLCASSSQGANQPQHFGDGTRLSIL.

The rearrangement links TRBV9 to TRBJ2-1; TRBD2 aligns across 8 bases. The CDR3 covers 17 residues. V shed 0 bases, J shed 3 bases, and the junction held 8 bases outside the gene matches. In germline, CDR1 is SGDLS, CDR2 YYNGEE. The CDR3 coding sequence is TGTGCCAGCAGCGTAGAAGCAAGTAGCGGGAACTACAATGAGCAGTTCTTC. Its translation is CASSVEASSGNYNEQFF. Drawing the rest from reference TRBV9 and TRBJ2-1, the complete variable domain is DSGVTQTPKHLITATGQRVTLRCSPRSGDLSVYWYQQSLDQGLQFLIQYYNGEERAKGNILERFSAQQFPDLHSELNLSSLELGDSALYFCASSVEASSGNYNEQFFGPGTRLTVL.

The chain recombines TRBV21-1 with TRBJ2-7; the table gives TRBD1 as D, unverified against the DNA. TRBV21-1 is a recognized pseudogene. The CDR3 totals 16 residues. The CDR3 DNA reads TGTGCCAGCAGCAAAGGGGGCAGGGTTGGGTCCTACGAGCAGTACTTC. This codes for CASSKGGRVGSYEQYF.

The chain combines TRBV4-2 with TRBJ2-1; the match to TRBD2 covers 12 bases. J was trimmed by 6 bases and V by 4 bases; bases with no gene match: 7. CDR1 and CDR2 (germline): LGHNA, YNFKEQ. There are 16 residues in the CDR3. The DNA of the CDR3 is TGTGCCAGCAGCCCCACATCTAGCGGGAGGGCCAATGAGCAGTTCTTC. Its protein product is CASSPTSSGRANEQFF.